This TCR beta chain was captured by sequencing in a study of a mutant IDH1 vaccine in newly diagnosed glioma. Across the study: Earlier care involved radiotherapy, temozolomide, or both, and the majority received both.

The sample's time point: week 11, during vaccination. Each dose of the vaccine consisted of 300 ug of mutant IDH1 20-mer peptide, with topical imiquimod. Concerning this clone: Its specificity is not known.

This CDR3 spans 17 amino acids. Germline-derived CDR1 and CDR2 are SEHNR and FQNEAQ (reference sequence). Trimming stripped 0 bases from V and 4 bases from J, with 15 bases between. The method was immunoSEQ multiplex PCR; TCRdb's version includes in-frame clones alone and lacks a portion of them. The table shows under 150,000 clones, with 90% occurring only once. The source of this sequence is a woman aged 45-65 years with glioma. The chain has TRBV7-9 and TRBJ2-2, with D possibly matching TRBD1 (5 bases). The sample in question was PBMCs, obtained from a glioma patient whose treatment included an IDH1 peptide vaccine. CDR3 bases: TGTGCCAGCAGCTTAGCAGGGGCCGAAACGGGCACCGGGGAGCTGTTTTTT. This sequence encodes CASSLAGAETGTGELFF.